This T cell receptor beta chain was recorded in a study of T cell repertoires in cytomegalovirus infection. Turning to the study itself: Signatures in public TCR beta sequences pointed to both CMV infection and matching HLA type. Study results and caveats: Totalled public TCR beta family frequency picked out people who carried CMV plus the relevant HLA. Clonotypes of TCR beta that were HLA-C-restricted and CMV-specific dominated the ex vivo response.

TCRdb reanalysed the reads using MiXCR and keeps one entry per CDR3 protein. Among approximately 97,000 distinct CDR3 sequences listed, 15% to 20% were seen once. Comment on this clonotype: The antigen is unknown.

In germline, CDR1 is MNHEY, CDR2 SVGAGI. This CDR3 has 18 amino acids. The V gene lost 0 bases and the J gene lost 3 bases, with 17 bases spanning the gap. Sequencing was done on a sample of PBMCs. The chain recombines TRBV6-5 with TRBJ2-2; D is tentatively TRBD1 or TRBD2 (5 bases each). This TCR came from a human donor in good health (CMV status not recorded). Some clones in this sample may be carry-over from other donors' samples. CDR3 loop: CASSYSPGALEDTGELFF. For the CDR3, the DNA is TGTGCCAGCAGTTACTCACCCGGGGCCCTAGAGGACACCGGGGAGCTGTTTTTT.